The 30 T cell receptor beta chains below all came from one sample that was sequenced in a study of cytomegalovirus exposure and HLA in healthy donors. Researchers ran the PCR with 60 Vbeta and 13 Jbeta primers. Repertoires were generated with immunoSEQ multiplex PCR, while TCRdb's copy carries only in-frame clones and drops some. Among about 130,000 clones listed, under 12% were seen once. The sample comprised PBMCs. These receptors were collected from a woman aged 18-35 years in good health and CMV-seropositive.

This clone was observed a handful of times. CDR3 region: CASSQEIRTWDGYTF. CDR3 DNA: TGTGCCAGCAGCCAAGAGATTAGGACTTGGGATGGCTACACCTTC. V usage is TRBV14 and J usage is TRBJ1-2; D not certain. The CDR3 length is 15 residues. V was clipped by 0 bases and J by 6 bases, with 14 bases between them. The germline V gene has CDR1 SGHDN and CDR2 FVKESK.

This clone was seen a few times. The chain recombines TRBV5-1 with TRBJ1-2; TRBD1 aligns across 8 bases. With V trimmed by 4 bases and J by 4 bases, 3 bases remained unmatched. Per germline, CDR1 SGHRS and CDR2 YFSETQ. This CDR3 spans 13 amino acids. CDR3 loop: CASSTGQGYGYTF. CDR3 coding DNA: TGCGCCAGCAGCACAGGACAGGGCTATGGCTACACCTTC.

This clone appeared a few times. The chain combines TRBV7-9 with TRBJ2-1; D is uncertain. The CDR3 has 14 residues. The germline gives CDR1 SEHNR, CDR2 FQNEAQ (reference sequence). Trimming stripped 5 bases from V and 5 bases from J, with 13 bases between. The CDR3 is CASSPWSMNNEQFF. In DNA, the CDR3 is TGTGCCAGCAGCCCGTGGAGTATGAACAATGAGCAGTTCTTC.

The chain links TRBV13 to TRBJ2-4, with a weak D call TRBD2 (7 bases). V was pared by 1 base and J by 4 bases, with 14 bases between. This CDR3 has 16 amino acids. Germline-derived CDR1 and CDR2 are PRHDT and FYEKMQ (reference sequence). CDR3 amino acids: CASSLDGGGGKNIQYF. The CDR3 nucleotides are TGTGCCAGCAGCTTAGACGGGGGAGGGGGAAAAAACATTCAGTACTTC. The variable domain in full, with the rest retrieved from reference TRBV13 and TRBJ2-4, is AAGVIQSPRHLIKEKRETATLKCYPIPRHDTVYWYQQGPGQDPQFLISFYEKMQSDKGSIPDRFSAQQFSDYHSELNMSSLELGDSALYFCASSLDGGGGKNIQYFGAGTRLSVL.

This clone has more than one count but fewer than ten. This rearrangement joins TRBV6-6 to TRBJ2-5; D is ambiguous. Looked up from germline, CDR1 is MNHNY and CDR2 is SVGAGI (reference sequence). This CDR3 spans 16 amino acids. Trimming removed 2 bases at V and 2 bases at J, with 15 bases between. Written as DNA, the CDR3 is TGTGCCAGCAGTTACGGGTTACTATCCGTACAAGAGACCCAGTACTTC. Translating it yields CASSYGLLSVQETQYF.

This clone was counted between two and nine times. The chain carries TRBV2 and TRBJ2-1; tentative D call: TRBD1 (5 bases). V gave up 3 bases and J gave up 8 bases, with 8 bases separating them. This CDR3 is built from 12 residues. Germline-derived CDR1 and CDR2 are SNHLY and FYNNEI. CDR3 sequence (DNA): TGTGCCAGCAGTGAGTGGGGCTATGAGCAGTTCTTC. This sequence encodes CASSEWGYEQFF.

This clone turned up a few times. V gene TRBV4-1 combines with J gene TRBJ2-2; D is perhaps TRBD2 (5 bases). The CDR3 contains 13 residues. Trimming removed 3 bases from V and 6 bases from J, with 8 bases in between. CDR1 and CDR2 from the germline V gene are MGHRA and YSYEKL. The CDR3 region is CASSQLAPGELFF. In DNA, the CDR3 is TGCGCCAGCAGCCAGTTAGCGCCCGGGGAGCTGTTTTTT.

This clone has only a few counts. This chain joins TRBV28 and TRBJ2-1; TRBD2 agrees at 7 bases. There are 15 residues in the CDR3. Germline V CDR1 and CDR2: MDHEN, SYDVKM. Germline trimming cut 3 bases from V and 8 bases from J; bases unmatched to any gene: 10. This chain's CDR3 is CASSFGGRALDEQFF. The CDR3 bases are TGTGCCAGCAGTTTTGGTGGGAGGGCCCTCGATGAGCAGTTCTTC.

This clone was recorded only once. V is TRBV29-1 and J is TRBJ2-7; perhaps TRBD2 as D (6 bases). Germline CDR1 is SQVTM and CDR2 is ANQGSEA. V lost 3 bases, J lost 2 bases, and 11 bases lay in between. The CDR3 is 13 residues long. CDR3 sequence (DNA): TGCAGCGTTGATGGGGGGACGACCTACGAGCAGTACTTC. Translation gives CSVDGGTTYEQYF.

There are a few counts of this clone. The gene calls are TRBV29-1 and TRBJ1-2; 9 bases match TRBD1. CDR3 size: 11 residues. The germline CDR1 and CDR2 sequences are SQVTM and ANQGSEA. The ends lost 6 bases at V and 7 bases at J; junction bases unmatched: 3. The CDR3 nucleotides read TGCAGCGTCATGACAGGGGGTGGCTACACCTTC. It specifies CSVMTGGGYTF. Filled out from reference TRBV29-1 and TRBJ1-2, the complete variable domain reads SAVISQKPSRDICQRGTSLTIQCQVDSQVTMMFWYRQQPGQSLTLIATANQGSEATYESGFVIDKFPISRPNLTFSTLTVSNMSPEDSSIYLCSVMTGGGYTFGSGTRLTVV.

The CDR3 DNA follows: TGTGCCAGCAGGACGGGACAGGCTACCGGGGAGCTGTTTTTT. This sequence encodes CASRTGQATGELFF. The chain links TRBV6-1 to TRBJ2-2, with TRBD1 identical over 8 bases. This CDR3 contains 14 residues. With 6 bases clipped from V and 5 bases from J, the junction kept 5 bases outside the gene matches. In germline, CDR1 is MNHNS, CDR2 SASEGT.

The CDR3: CASRVDRSMNTEAFF. CDR3 nucleotides: TGTGCCAGCAGGGTTGACAGGTCGATGAACACTGAAGCTTTCTTT. V is TRBV6-5 and J is TRBJ1-1, with D perhaps TRBD1 (6 bases). Trimming left V 6 bases short and J 0 bases short, with 14 bases between. The CDR3 runs to 15 residues. Germline lookup yields CDR1 MNHEY and CDR2 SVGAGI.

The chain links TRBV15 to TRBJ2-1; no clear D gene. Trimming cost V 5 bases and J 10 bases, with 12 bases left between them. The CDR3 consists of 12 residues. From germline, CDR1 is LNHNV and CDR2 YYDKDF (reference sequence). In DNA form, the CDR3 reads TGTGCCACCAGCCTAAGTTCTCGGGAGCAGTTCTTC. It yields the protein CATSLSSREQFF. The full variable domain, completed using reference TRBV15 and TRBJ2-1, is DAMVIQNPRYQVTQFGKPVTLSCSQTLNHNVMYWYQQKSSQAPKLLFHYYDKDFNNEADTPDNFQSRRPNTSFCFLDIRSPGLGDTAMYLCATSLSSREQFFGPGTRLTVL.

The table lists this clone with a few counts. The gene calls are TRBV28 and TRBJ2-1, with 7 nucleotides matching TRBD2. The CDR3 runs to 16 residues. Losses at the gene ends were 4 bases for V and 1 base for J; bases not matched to a gene: 7. CDR1 and CDR2 (germline): MDHEN, SYDVKM. For the CDR3, the DNA is TGTGCCAGCAGTTACCCAAAAGCGGGGTCCTACAATGAGCAGTTCTTC. Translating it yields CASSYPKAGSYNEQFF.

The V gene is TRBV5-5, the J gene TRBJ1-3; D uncertain. V lost 0 bases, J lost 0 bases, and 10 bases lay in between. Germline CDR1 SGHKS, CDR2 YYEKEE (reference sequence). The CDR3 totals 16 residues. CDR3 sequence reads: CASSLGQAFSGNTIYF. DNA of the CDR3: TGTGCCAGCAGCTTGGGCCAGGCCTTCTCTGGAAACACCATATATTTT.

This clone turned up a few times. The chain recombines TRBV2 with TRBJ1-2; 7 nucleotides match TRBD1. The length of the CDR3 is 14 residues. The V gene end was trimmed by 6 bases and the J gene end by 1 base; junction bases not matched to a gene: 5. Germline values: CDR1 SNHLY, CDR2 FYNNEI. The CDR3 bases are TGTGCCAGCAGGGACAGGCGGGGTAACTATGGCTACACCTTC. Amino acids: CASRDRRGNYGYTF.

The chain combines TRBV30 with TRBJ2-1, with D tentatively TRBD2 (7 bases). This CDR3 contains 13 residues. Trimming pared 0 bases from V and 9 bases from J, leaving 12 bases between. Germline lookup yields CDR1 GTSNPN and CDR2 SVGIG (reference sequence). This CDR3 reads CAWSVIAGAEQFF. Written as DNA, the CDR3 is TGTGCCTGGAGTGTAATCGCGGGGGCTGAGCAGTTCTTC.

The J gene is TRBJ2-4, the V gene TRBV7-9, with D perhaps matching TRBD1 (6 bases). Germline assignment: CDR1 SEHNR and CDR2 FQNEAQ (reference sequence). This CDR3 comprises 14 residues. V lost 10 bases to trimming and J lost 5 bases, with 18 bases between them. CDR3 sequence reads: CATTGFGDQNIQYF. CDR3 DNA sequence: TGTGCCACAACAGGGTTTGGAGACCAAAACATTCAGTACTTC.

The chain couples TRBV6-1 to TRBJ2-4; a weak D match, TRBD1 (5 bases). Germline-derived CDR1 and CDR2 are MNHNS and SASEGT. Trimming took 8 bases from V and 8 from J, leaving 13 bases between them. The CDR3 covers 12 residues. Here the CDR3 reads CASGRIRDIQYF. CDR3 coding DNA: TGTGCCAGCGGACGGATCAGGGACATTCAGTACTTC.

The J gene is TRBJ2-7, the V gene TRBV27; 8 nucleotides match TRBD2. The V segment lost 6 bases and the J segment 2 bases; nucleotides outside the gene matches: 9. CDR3 length: 15 residues. Germline CDR1 and CDR2: MNHEY and SMNVEV (reference sequence). The CDR3 nucleotides read TGTGCCAGCAGCCCCTTGGGAGCGGGGGCCTACGAGCAGTACTTC. Encoded protein: CASSPLGAGAYEQYF.

This clone was detected a few times. The chain employs TRBV5-1 and TRBJ2-3; 12 bases agree with TRBD2. V was pared by 2 bases and J by 3 bases, with 1 base of the junction left unmatched. This CDR3 region has 15 residues. Germline loops: CDR1 SGHRS, CDR2 YFSETQ. In nucleotides, the CDR3 is TGCGCCAGCAGCTTAGGACTAGCGGGAACAGATACGCAGTATTTT. Protein sequence: CASSLGLAGTDTQYF.

This chain uses TRBV7-2 with TRBJ2-4; 7 bases match TRBD1. The V segment lost 4 bases and the J segment 0 bases; nucleotides outside the gene matches: 3. This CDR3 comprises 15 residues. Germline CDR1 and CDR2: SGHTA and FQGNSA. CDR3 loop: CASSYTGAAKNIQYF. CDR3 sequence (DNA): TGTGCCAGCAGCTACACAGGGGCAGCCAAAAACATTCAGTACTTC.

This clone has just a few counts. The chain uses TRBV9 and TRBJ2-1, with a weak D call TRBD1 (6 bases). CDR3 length: 13 residues. The germline V and J ends were trimmed by 0 bases and 8 bases, with 9 bases remaining between them. CDR1 SGDLS and CDR2 YYNGEE come from the germline V gene. For the CDR3, the DNA is TGTGCCAGCAGCGTAGGGGGGCTAGATGAGCAGTTCTTC. Translated, it gives CASSVGGLDEQFF.

The chain carries TRBV6-1 and TRBJ1-5, with no clear D. V lost 2 bases and J lost 3, with 8 bases in between. This CDR3 is 14 amino acids long. Germline-derived CDR1 and CDR2 are MNHNS and SASEGT. Here the CDR3 reads CASSENGINQPQHF. CDR3 in DNA: TGTGCCAGCAGTGAAAACGGGATCAATCAGCCCCAGCATTTT.

Comment on this clone: The same CDR3 also results from other DNA sequences found in this sample. The genes are TRBV6-1 and TRBJ1-4; 9 bases map to TRBD1. The germline gives CDR1 MNHNS, CDR2 SASEGT. The length of the CDR3 is 13 residues. With V trimmed by 11 bases and J by 3 bases, 4 bases remained unmatched. CDR3 DNA sequence: TGTGCCGGGGGACAGGGCGCTAATGAAAAACTGTTTTTT. Residues: CAGGQGANEKLFF.

The V and J genes are TRBV30 and TRBJ2-1, with TRBD2 identical over 11 bases. Losses at the gene ends were 3 bases for V and 0 bases for J; bases not matched to a gene: 4. The CDR3 covers 16 residues. CDR1 is GTSNPN, CDR2 SVGIG, per germline (reference sequence). CDR3 in DNA: TGTGCCTGGAGCCGCCTAGCGGGAGGCTCCTACAATGAGCAGTTCTTC. Its translation is CAWSRLAGGSYNEQFF.

The chain joins TRBV30 to TRBJ1-5, with 7 nucleotides matching TRBD1. V was clipped by 3 bases and J by 3 bases; unmatched bases: 2. Germline CDR1 and CDR2: GTSNPN and SVGIG (reference sequence). The CDR3 has 13 residues. CDR3 sequence reads: CAWSGTANQPQHF. The CDR3 DNA follows: TGTGCCTGGAGCGGGACAGCCAATCAGCCCCAGCATTTT.

This clone has only a few counts. The chain has TRBV15 and TRBJ1-4; weak D call: TRBD1 (5 bases). V lost 0 bases to trimming and J lost 8 bases, with 13 bases between them. There are 15 residues in the CDR3. Germline V CDR1 and CDR2: LNHNV, YYDKDF (reference sequence). This CDR3 reads CATSREGNTGEKLFF. DNA of the CDR3: TGTGCCACCAGCAGAGAAGGAAATACAGGAGAAAAACTGTTTTTT.

This clone showed up just a few times. The genes are TRBV29-1 and TRBJ2-3; D ambiguous. Between the trimmed V and J ends, which lost 7 bases and 6 bases, there was a span of 11 bases. The CDR3 totals 11 residues. CDR1 and CDR2 from the germline V gene are SQVTM and ANQGSEA. Here the CDR3 DNA reads TGCAGCGGATTTTCCAGGGATACGCAGTATTTT. It encodes CSGFSRDTQYF.

As concerns this clone: The CDR3 does not end in the conserved phenylalanine or tryptophan, so this is likely a read error. This sequence joins TRBV6-4 and TRBJ2-2; D call uncertain. V was trimmed by 2 bases and J by 1 base, leaving 2 bases between them. The CDR3 contains 13 residues. Looked up from germline, CDR1 is MRHNA and CDR2 is SNTAGT. CDR3 residues: CASSDGNTGELFV. Here the CDR3 DNA reads TGTGCCAGCAGTGACGGGAACACCGGGGAGCTGTTTGTT.